This T cell receptor beta chain was sequenced for a study of B cell selection in AIRE deficiency. The study's findings and limits: Roughly a third of healthy-shared Treg TCRbeta sequences appeared in patient Tconv cells. Healthy donors alone shared about a third of 3,300 or so Treg sequences; patients alone about 9.1%. With only TCRbeta sequenced, about 40% of shared healthy Treg sequences overlapped Tconv.

Sorted regulatory T cells were CD4-positive, CD25-high and CD127-low or negative. Germline CDR1 is SGHKS and CDR2 is YYEKEE (reference sequence). J gave up 4 bases and V 3 bases, and 4 bases lay outside the gene matches. The CDR3 runs 14 residues. Profiling relied on immunoSEQ multiplex PCR, and the TCRdb table lists in-frame clones only, not all of them. In the table there are approximately 24,000 clones, roughly 90% of which are singletons. For this clone: Its antigen is currently unknown.

The receptor comes from a human donor in good health. Source material: CD4+CD25+ Tregs sorted from PBMCs. This sequence joins TRBV5-5 and TRBJ1-5, with 7 bases aligning to TRBD1. DNA for the CDR3: TGTGCCAGCAGCTACGGGACAGCTAATCAGCCCCAGCATTTT. Translation: CASSYGTANQPQHF.